The 8 T cell receptor beta chains in this list originate from one sample, sequenced in a study of monozygotic twins with inflammatory bowel disease. For each CDR3 protein, TCRdb gives one entry from its re-call of the 5' RACE reads, without DNA. Reported are approximately 200,000 distinct CDR3 sequences; the ten largest clones contain around 7.7%. The specimen was blood. Receptors originate from a human donor with ulcerative colitis or Crohn's disease, or a healthy co-twin of an affected twin (not recorded which).

This chain connects TRBV4-2 to TRBJ2-2. This CDR3 is built from 14 residues. The germline V gene has CDR1 LGHNA and CDR2 YNFKEQ. The CDR3 is CASSQDSAGGELFF.

The chain recombines TRBV2 with TRBJ1-1. The germline V gene encodes CDR1 SNHLY and CDR2 FYNNEI. The CDR3 covers 13 residues. The CDR3 is CASTGHGYTEAFF.

The CDR3 region is CASSRTSGAYEQYF. The chain combines TRBV6-2 or TRBV6-3 with TRBJ2-7; checking the TCRdb D call of TRBD2 is not possible without DNA. The CDR3 is 14 amino acids. Germline CDR1 and CDR2: MNHEY and SVGEGT.

The chain has TRBV19 and TRBJ1-1; TCRdb outputs TRBD1, but without DNA this stays unchecked. The CDR3 totals 16 residues. From germline, CDR1 is LNHDA and CDR2 SQIVND (reference sequence). The CDR3 loop is CASSMRGGAWGTEAFF.

The rearrangement uses TRBV3-1 and TRBJ1-4. The CDR3 extends over 13 amino acids. In germline, CDR1 is LGHDT, CDR2 YNNKEL (reference sequence). The CDR3 spells CASSQSGNEKLFF. Using reference TRBV3-1 and TRBJ1-4 for the parts outside the CDR3, the full variable domain is DTAVSQTPKYLVTQMGNDKSIKCEQNLGHDTMYWYKQDSKKFLKIMFSYNNKELIINETVPNRFSPKSPDKAHLNLHINSLELGDSAVYFCASSQSGNEKLFFGSGTQLSVL.

The V gene is TRBV12-3 or TRBV12-4, the J gene TRBJ2-3. The CDR3 loop spans 11 amino acids. CDR3 protein: CASNWADTQYF.

The rearrangement uses TRBV7-2 and TRBJ2-1; TCRdb proposes TRBD2, but this gene call is untestable without DNA. Germline CDR1 reads SGHTA; CDR2 reads FQGNSA. This CDR3 is 16 amino acids long. CDR3 residues: CASSTLAGISYNEQFF.

This rearrangement joins TRBV25-1 to TRBJ1-1. The CDR3 covers 14 residues. Looked up from germline, CDR1 is MGHDK and CDR2 is SYGVNS. The CDR3 is CASSELGLNTEAFF. The whole variable domain, filled in from reference TRBV25-1 and TRBJ1-1, reads EADIYQTPRYLVIGTGKKITLECSQTMGHDKMYWYQQDPGMELHLIHYSYGVNSTEKGDLSSESTVSRIRTEHFPLTLESARPSHTSQYLCASSELGLNTEAFFGQGTRLTVV.